The 29 T cell receptor beta chains given below trace back to one sample, sequenced in a study of neurological immune-mediated disorders. TCRdb re-called the 5' RACE reads with MiXCR, one entry per CDR3 protein. The sample consists of 40,000 to 50,000 distinct CDR3 sequences, about 2% of them appearing once. Sequenced material: PBMCs. The receptors were sampled from a woman between 35 and 50 years old with multiple sclerosis.

This clonotype was counted at least ten times. The V gene is TRBV9, the J gene TRBJ1-3; no clear D gene. Germline V CDR1 and CDR2: SGDLS, YYNGEE. The ends were cut back, 2 bases at V and 3 bases at J, with 15 bases in the middle. The CDR3 extends over 16 amino acids. The CDR3 loop reads CASSVADIGIGNTIYF. The CDR3 bases are TGTGCCAGCAGCGTCGCCGACATTGGAATTGGAAACACCATATATTTT.

Many counts were recorded for this clonotype. This chain joins TRBV5-1 and TRBJ1-2; TRBD1 agrees at 7 bases. Germline CDR1 is SGHRS and CDR2 is YFSETQ. The CDR3 is 16 residues long. The V and J ends lost 4 bases and 4 bases, in that order; junction bases with no gene match: 13. The CDR3 loop is CASSPLAGTALYGYTF. Written as DNA, the CDR3 is TGCGCCAGCAGCCCCCTTGCTGGGACAGCGCTCTATGGCTACACCTTC.

As for this clonotype: A clone one base away is much larger, so this may be a read error. A read error is likely, as this CDR3 ends without the conserved phenylalanine or tryptophan. The chain combines TRBV5-5 with TRBJ2-7; weak D call: TRBD1 (6 bases). Germline V gene data show CDR1 as SGHKS and CDR2 as YYEKEE (reference sequence). Trimming cost V 5 bases and J 5 bases, with 14 bases left between them. The CDR3 has 13 residues. CDR3 in amino acids: CASSSHRVDEQYC. The CDR3 bases are TGTGCCAGCAGTTCCCACAGGGTTGACGAGCAGTACTGC.

This clonotype was recorded at least ten times. The rearrangement links TRBV7-3 to TRBJ2-5; 12 bases match TRBD2. Germline-derived CDR1 and CDR2 are SGHTA and FQGTGA. The length of the CDR3 is 16 residues. The V and J ends lost 5 bases and 4 bases, in that order; junction bases with no gene match: 8. As DNA, the CDR3 is TGTGCCAGCAGCATCGGACTAGCGGGGATGGGAGAGACCCAGTACTTC. This encodes CASSIGLAGMGETQYF.

The DNA of the CDR3 is TGTGCCAGCAATCGGGACACTAGCACAGATACGCAGTATTTT. This sequence encodes CASNRDTSTDTQYF. The chain has TRBV6-5 and TRBJ2-3, with TRBD1 as a possible D gene (6 bases). Per the germline V gene, CDR1 is MNHEY and CDR2 is SVGAGI. CDR3 length: 14 amino acids. V lost 7 bases and J lost 0, with 11 bases in between.

This clonotype has at least ten counts. The chain links TRBV7-9 to TRBJ2-3; D is unresolved. The ends were cut back, 1 base at V and 4 bases at J, with 9 bases in the middle. The CDR3 consists of 14 residues. Germline CDR1 reads SEHNR; CDR2 reads FQNEAQ (reference sequence). The chain's CDR3 is CASSLETAADTQYF. CDR3 bases: TGTGCCAGCAGCTTAGAGACTGCTGCAGATACGCAGTATTTT.

This clonotype was detected ten times or more. This rearrangement joins TRBV12-3 or TRBV12-4 to TRBJ1-5; D is uncertain. The CDR3 length is 14 residues. Trimming removed 3 bases from V and 11 bases from J, with 17 bases in between. DNA of the CDR3: TGTGCCAGCAGTTTGTTGCCCCTCGGGTTGGCCCAGCATTTT. This translates into CASSLLPLGLAQHF.

In this sample, this clonotype turned up many times. This chain connects TRBV25-1 to TRBJ2-2, with D perhaps matching TRBD2 (6 bases). Trimming took 8 bases from V and 14 from J, leaving 18 bases between them. The CDR3 covers 12 residues. Germline V gene data show CDR1 as MGHDK and CDR2 as SYGVNS. The CDR3 DNA reads TGTGCCAGCGAACATCACAGCGGGCGCCTGTTTTTT. Its protein product is CASEHHSGRLFF.

With respect to this clonotype: Just one base apart from a much larger clone, this may be a read error. The chain carries TRBV7-2 and TRBJ1-1; D not resolved. CDR3 length: 13 amino acids. Germline V CDR1 and CDR2: SGHTA, FQGNSA. CDR3: CASSFGGNTAAFF. CDR3 in DNA: TGTGCCAGCAGCTTCGGAGGGAACACTGCAGCTTTCTTT.

This clonotype was seen many times. This chain connects TRBV7-2 to TRBJ1-2, with a weak D call TRBD1 (5 bases). The CDR3 is made up of 14 amino acids. Trimming cost V 2 bases and J 4 bases, with 11 bases left between them. Looked up from germline, CDR1 is SGHTA and CDR2 is FQGNSA. The CDR3 nucleotides are TGTGCCAGCAGCTTAAGTGTCGGGGGCTATGGCTACACCTTC. Its protein is CASSLSVGGYGYTF.

This clonotype was counted at least ten times. This chain links TRBV7-2 with TRBJ2-1; 9 bases agree with TRBD2. Trimming took 5 bases from V and 7 from J; bases not matched to a gene: 9. The CDR3 contains 15 residues. Germline assignment: CDR1 SGHTA and CDR2 FQGNSA. CDR3 DNA: TGTGCCAGCAGCGACAGCGGGGGGTTTAGAAATGAGCAGTTCTTC. Its translation: CASSDSGGFRNEQFF.

In this sample, this clonotype turned up many times. V gene TRBV5-1 combines with J gene TRBJ1-2; no clear D gene. Trimming left V 1 base short and J 6 bases short, with 10 bases between. Germline V lookup: CDR1 SGHRS, CDR2 YFSETQ. This CDR3 is 13 amino acids long. The CDR3 DNA is TGCGCCAGCAGCTTGCTCGGGAGCCATGGCTACACCTTC. This translates into CASSLLGSHGYTF.

The table lists this clonotype with many counts. The rearrangement links TRBV20-1 to TRBJ1-4; the D gene is possibly TRBD1 (6 bases). This CDR3 is built from 13 residues. V was clipped by 6 bases and J by 3 bases, with 11 bases between them. CDR1 is DFQATT and CDR2 is SNEGSKA in the germline V gene (reference sequence). CDR3 DNA: TGCAGTGCAACGGACAGCGCTAATGAAAAACTGTTTTTT. This translates into CSATDSANEKLFF.

The gene calls are TRBV2 and TRBJ1-1; the D is unclear. The CDR3 sequence is 15 residues long. V was trimmed by 2 bases and J by 7 bases, leaving 17 bases between them. The V gene's germline CDR1 is SNHLY and CDR2 FYNNEI. In nucleotides, the CDR3 is TGTGCCAGCAGTGAACCTATCGGACTTGCCCATGAAGCTTTCTTT. Protein: CASSEPIGLAHEAFF.

This clonotype has a count of ten or more. This chain uses TRBV5-1 with TRBJ2-7; tentatively, D is TRBD1 (5 bases). V dropped 3 bases and J dropped 0 bases, with 13 bases sitting between them. Germline V gene sequence: CDR1 SGHRS, CDR2 YFSETQ. CDR3 length: 15 residues. The CDR3 DNA reads TGCGCCAGCAGCTGGGCATGGGGCTACTCCTACGAGCAGTACTTC. Translating gives CASSWAWGYSYEQYF.

This clonotype occurred many times. The rearrangement links TRBV14 to TRBJ1-6; TRBD1 agrees at 7 bases. J gave up 8 bases and V 4 bases, and 5 bases lay outside the gene matches. Germline values: CDR1 SGHDN, CDR2 FVKESK. This CDR3 spans 14 amino acids. CDR3 loop: CASSPPGQYSPLHF. DNA of the CDR3: TGTGCCAGCAGCCCACCGGGACAGTATTCACCCCTCCACTTT.

This clonotype was recorded many times. The chain combines TRBV12-3 or TRBV12-4 with TRBJ2-3; D is unresolved. V lost 6 bases and J 2 bases, leaving 12 bases between the germline ends. The CDR3 runs 14 residues. CDR3 in amino acids: CASRNDRATDTQYF. The CDR3 nucleotides read TGTGCCAGCAGAAATGACCGAGCCACAGATACGCAGTATTTT.

This clonotype was picked up many times. This chain joins TRBV6-5 and TRBJ1-2; D remains unclear. Germline V gene data show CDR1 as MNHEY and CDR2 as SVGAGI. This CDR3 has 15 amino acids. V was pared by 2 bases and J by 0 bases, with 10 bases between. This CDR3 is CASSYEGNSNYGYTF. The CDR3 DNA sequence: TGTGCCAGCAGTTACGAGGGCAACTCTAACTATGGCTACACCTTC.

This clonotype was recorded many times. V usage is TRBV20-1 and J usage is TRBJ2-1, with 16 bases lining up with TRBD2. The length of the CDR3 is 16 residues. Trimming cost V 6 bases and J 9 bases; bases outside gene matches: 11. CDR1 DFQATT and CDR2 SNEGSKA come from the germline V gene (reference sequence). CDR3 amino acids: CSARPGTSGGAREQFF. CDR3 nucleotides: TGCAGTGCCCGTCCCGGGACTAGCGGGGGGGCCCGTGAGCAGTTCTTC.

This clonotype was seen repeatedly, ten times or more. V gene TRBV6-5 combines with J gene TRBJ1-2; possibly TRBD1 for D (6 bases). There are 11 residues in the CDR3. CDR1 and CDR2 from the germline V gene are MNHEY and SVGAGI. Trimming took off 10 bases at V and 5 bases at J, with 11 bases between the two ends. The chain's CDR3 is CATGGPYGYTF. The CDR3 DNA sequence: TGTGCCACCGGGGGGCCATATGGCTACACCTTC.

This clonotype was counted ten times or more. The V and J genes are TRBV18 and TRBJ1-4; D uncertain. CDR3 length equals 14 residues. The V end was cut by 4 bases, the J end by 12 bases, with 18 bases between. CDR1 is KGHSH and CDR2 is LQKENI in the germline V gene. The CDR3 sequence: CASSRTADGQELFF. Written as DNA, the CDR3 is TGTGCCAGCTCACGTACGGCGGACGGCCAGGAACTGTTTTTT.

This clonotype was detected ten times or more. The genes are TRBV5-1 and TRBJ2-3; D uncertain. Between the trimmed V and J ends, which lost 5 bases and 2 bases, there was a span of 12 bases. Germline lookup yields CDR1 SGHRS and CDR2 YFSETQ. The CDR3 spans 14 residues. CDR3 coding DNA: TGCGCCAGCAGAGCTCCCCAGACCACAGATACGCAGTATTTT. Amino acid sequence: CASRAPQTTDTQYF.

This clonotype was seen repeatedly, ten times or more. The chain is built from TRBV7-9 and TRBJ1-2, with D uncertain. This CDR3 comprises 12 residues. The V end was cut by 3 bases, the J end by 7 bases, with 9 bases between. CDR1 and CDR2 (germline): SEHNR, FQNEAQ (reference sequence). The CDR3 nucleotides are TGTGCCAGCAGCTTGGATCGGGGTGGCTACACCTTC. Protein sequence: CASSLDRGGYTF.

This clonotype was counted ten times or more. The chain couples TRBV7-9 to TRBJ2-7; the match to TRBD1 covers 7 bases. The CDR3 totals 12 residues. Germline V gene data show CDR1 as SEHNR and CDR2 as FQNEAQ (reference sequence). Trimming cost V 5 bases and J 3 bases; bases outside gene matches: 1. The CDR3 nucleotides are TGTGCCAGCAGCGGGGACAGCTACGAGCAGTACTTC. Protein: CASSGDSYEQYF.

This clonotype was seen at least ten times. This chain links TRBV5-1 with TRBJ2-5; D gene ambiguous. This CDR3 has 13 amino acids. The V and J ends lost 4 bases and 0 bases respectively, with 7 bases between them. The germline CDR1 and CDR2 sequences are SGHRS and YFSETQ. The chain's CDR3 is CASSLGYQETQYF. The CDR3 nucleotides are TGCGCCAGCAGCCTGGGGTACCAAGAGACCCAGTACTTC.

This clonotype showed up many times. The chain links TRBV4-1 to TRBJ2-7; TRBD2 agrees at 8 bases. CDR1 and CDR2 (germline): MGHRA, YSYEKL. This CDR3 region has 15 residues. Trimming at V came to 0 bases and at J to 6 bases, leaving 7 bases not matched to a gene. The DNA of the CDR3 is TGCGCCAGCAGCCAAGATTTCAGCGGGGGAGGCGAGCAGTACTTC. Translating gives CASSQDFSGGGEQYF.

This clonotype was seen repeatedly, ten times or more. This chain links TRBV5-1 with TRBJ1-5; TRBD1 is a possible D gene (6 bases). Per germline, CDR1 SGHRS and CDR2 YFSETQ. The CDR3 consists of 17 residues. The germline V and J ends were trimmed by 0 bases and 1 base, with 14 bases remaining between them. CDR3 in amino acids: CASSLAPAGESNQPQHF. The CDR3 nucleotides read TGCGCCAGCAGCTTGGCTCCCGCAGGGGAAAGCAATCAGCCCCAGCATTTT.

This clonotype appeared many times. Compared with germline, one end of the junction differs, possibly owing to a read error. This sequence joins TRBV5-1 and TRBJ1-1; D is undetermined. There are 13 residues in the CDR3. The germline gives CDR1 SGHRS, CDR2 YFSETQ. The CDR3 region is CASSLDPNTEAFF. For the CDR3, the DNA is TGCGCCAGCAGTTTGGACCCGAACACTGAAGCTTTCTTT.

There are many counts of this clonotype. The rearrangement links TRBV6-2 or TRBV6-3 to TRBJ1-5; D gene ambiguous. Germline V lookup: CDR1 MNHEY, CDR2 SVGEGT. The CDR3 is 12 amino acids. Trimming left V 8 bases short and J 5 bases short, with 10 bases between. CDR3 amino acids: CASWGADQPQHF. CDR3 bases: TGTGCCAGCTGGGGAGCAGATCAGCCCCAGCATTTT.